This is a list of T cell receptor beta chains from one sample in a study of blood T cell repertoires in COVID-19. TCRdb keeps only in-frame clones here, not all; method: immunoSEQ multiplex PCR. The sample has some 100,000 clones; about 86% are singletons. The sequenced material came from peripheral blood. The receptors originated from a human donor in a cohort sampled during active COVID-19. Each CDR3 is given with its conserved first and last residue. Fields, in order: V gene, clone size, J gene, D gene, CDR3 DNA, CDR3 protein. The D gene is left open where the match is weak. A clone size is listed for some rows: how often the clone was seen (once, few, many), or a class if it is expanded.

v_call: TRBV27
clone_size: -
j_call: TRBJ2-3
d_call: TRBD2
cdr3_nt: TGTGCCAGCAGTCCATTAGCGGGAGGGCTGACAGATACGCAGTATTTT
cdr3_aa: CASSPLAGGLTDTQYF

v_call: TRBV2
clone_size: -
j_call: TRBJ1-2
d_call: TRBD1
cdr3_nt: TGTGCCGCCACAGGGGTAGCTAACTATGGCTACACCTTC
cdr3_aa: CAATGVANYGYTF

v_call: TRBV2
clone_size: many
j_call: TRBJ2-5
d_call: -
cdr3_nt: TGTGCCAGCAGTGGGCTGCAGGGCATCCAAGAGACCCAGTACTTC
cdr3_aa: CASSGLQGIQETQYF

v_call: TRBV7-6
clone_size: -
j_call: TRBJ2-2
d_call: -
cdr3_nt: TGTGCCAGCAGCCCCAAACAAACCGGGGAGCTGTTTTTT
cdr3_aa: CASSPKQTGELFF

v_call: TRBV25-1
clone_size: -
j_call: TRBJ2-7
d_call: TRBD2
cdr3_nt: TGTGCCAGCAGTGATACGACTAGCGGGGCCTACGAGCAGTACTTC
cdr3_aa: CASSDTTSGAYEQYF

v_call: TRBV6-2/TRBV6-3
clone_size: -
j_call: TRBJ1-5
d_call: -
cdr3_nt: TGTGCCAGCAGTCCCCTAGGTACGGTCAATAGCAATCAGCCCCAGCATTTT
cdr3_aa: CASSPLGTVNSNQPQHF

v_call: TRBV2
clone_size: -
j_call: TRBJ2-3
d_call: TRBD1
cdr3_nt: TGTGCCAGCAGCCCAGAGGCCGACAGGGGAGTTACGCAGTATTTT
cdr3_aa: CASSPEADRGVTQYF

v_call: TRBV6-5
clone_size: -
j_call: TRBJ2-7
d_call: -
cdr3_nt: TGTGCCAGCAGTTACCCGCCCGGGTACGAGCAGTACTTC
cdr3_aa: CASSYPPGYEQYF

v_call: TRBV5-6
clone_size: few
j_call: TRBJ1-6
d_call: TRBD1
cdr3_nt: TGTGCCAGCCGGGACAGCCTGAGGAATTCACCCCTCCACTTT
cdr3_aa: CASRDSLRNSPLHF

v_call: TRBV6-1
clone_size: once
j_call: TRBJ2-1
d_call: TRBD2
cdr3_nt: TGTGCCAGCAGTGAAAACGGGAGGGCCGCCTACAATGAGCAGTTCTTC
cdr3_aa: CASSENGRAAYNEQFF

v_call: TRBV5-4
clone_size: -
j_call: TRBJ1-1
d_call: -
cdr3_nt: TGTGCCAGCAGCTTGTCAGGGATGAACACTGAAGCTTTCTTT
cdr3_aa: CASSLSGMNTEAFF

v_call: TRBV5-4
clone_size: -
j_call: TRBJ2-1
d_call: -
cdr3_nt: TGTGCCAGCAGCAGGGGACACCCGAGCTCCTACAATGAGCAGTTCTTC
cdr3_aa: CASSRGHPSSYNEQFF

v_call: TRBV6-4
clone_size: -
j_call: TRBJ1-1
d_call: -
cdr3_nt: TGTGCCAGCAGTGACTCGTCCAGGGGCACTGAAGCTTTCTTT
cdr3_aa: CASSDSSRGTEAFF

v_call: TRBV7-9
clone_size: -
j_call: TRBJ2-7
d_call: -
cdr3_nt: TGTGCCAGCACCAGTCACAGGGTGAGCTACGAGCAGTACTTC
cdr3_aa: CASTSHRVSYEQYF

v_call: TRBV6-2/TRBV6-3
clone_size: -
j_call: TRBJ2-7
d_call: TRBD1
cdr3_nt: TGTGCCAGCAGTGCGGACAGGGGTAGGAACGAGCAGTACTTC
cdr3_aa: CASSADRGRNEQYF

v_call: TRBV15
clone_size: -
j_call: TRBJ2-7
d_call: -
cdr3_nt: TGTGCCACCAGCGGGGGGACGGTCGGAGAGCAGTACTTC
cdr3_aa: CATSGGTVGEQYF

v_call: TRBV10-3
clone_size: -
j_call: TRBJ2-7
d_call: -
cdr3_nt: TGTGCCATCAGTGAGTTTCTTTCCTACGAGCAGTACTTC
cdr3_aa: CAISEFLSYEQYF

v_call: TRBV10-3
clone_size: -
j_call: TRBJ2-5
d_call: TRBD1
cdr3_nt: TGTGCCATCAGAAGCACAGGGGAACAAGAGACCCAGTACTTC
cdr3_aa: CAIRSTGEQETQYF

v_call: TRBV4-3
clone_size: -
j_call: TRBJ2-7
d_call: -
cdr3_nt: TGCGCCAGCAGCCAAGAGGCGAGAGGAGGTGTCGAGCAGTACTTC
cdr3_aa: CASSQEARGGVEQYF

v_call: TRBV10-3
clone_size: -
j_call: TRBJ2-7
d_call: -
cdr3_nt: TGTGCCATCAGTCCCAACGCAGGGGAGAGCTCCTACGAGCAGTACTTC
cdr3_aa: CAISPNAGESSYEQYF

v_call: TRBV5-6
clone_size: -
j_call: TRBJ2-3
d_call: -
cdr3_nt: TGTGCCAGCAGCTTGACAGGTTCTAGCACAGATACGCAGTATTTT
cdr3_aa: CASSLTGSSTDTQYF

v_call: TRBV6-1
clone_size: -
j_call: TRBJ2-7
d_call: TRBD2
cdr3_nt: TGTGCCAGCAGTGAATCTGCGGGGGGCTCAACCTACGAGCAGTACTTC
cdr3_aa: CASSESAGGSTYEQYF

v_call: TRBV18
clone_size: -
j_call: TRBJ1-3
d_call: -
cdr3_nt: TGTGCCAGCTCGTCACTCACAGGGACTGGAAACACCATATATTTT
cdr3_aa: CASSSLTGTGNTIYF

v_call: TRBV28
clone_size: -
j_call: TRBJ2-2
d_call: TRBD1
cdr3_nt: TGTGCCAGCAGTTTCGTCGGGACAGCCTCGAACACCGGGGAGCTGTTTTTT
cdr3_aa: CASSFVGTASNTGELFF

v_call: TRBV5-6
clone_size: -
j_call: TRBJ1-1
d_call: -
cdr3_nt: TGTGCCAGCAGCTTGGTCTCGGGGGCTGAAGCTTTCTTT
cdr3_aa: CASSLVSGAEAFF

v_call: TRBV10-3
clone_size: -
j_call: TRBJ2-2
d_call: TRBD2
cdr3_nt: TGTGCCATCAGTGAGCGGACTAGCGGGAGGACCGGGGAGCTGTTTTTT
cdr3_aa: CAISERTSGRTGELFF

v_call: TRBV12-3/TRBV12-4
clone_size: -
j_call: TRBJ1-2
d_call: -
cdr3_nt: TGTGCCAGCAGTCTATCAAACTATGGCTACACCTTC
cdr3_aa: CASSLSNYGYTF

v_call: TRBV9
clone_size: -
j_call: TRBJ1-6
d_call: TRBD1
cdr3_nt: TGTGCCAGCAGCGCGACAGGGGTCAATTCACCCCTCCACTTT
cdr3_aa: CASSATGVNSPLHF

v_call: TRBV20-1
clone_size: -
j_call: TRBJ2-5
d_call: TRBD1
cdr3_nt: TGCAGTGCTCCGCTCGGGACAGGGAGGTACTTC
cdr3_aa: CSAPLGTGRYF

v_call: TRBV6-5
clone_size: -
j_call: TRBJ2-4
d_call: TRBD1
cdr3_nt: TGTGCCAGCATGCGGGACAGGGTAGACAAAAACATTCAGTACTTC
cdr3_aa: CASMRDRVDKNIQYF

v_call: TRBV11-2
clone_size: -
j_call: TRBJ1-5
d_call: -
cdr3_nt: TGTGCCAGCAGCTTAGATCGAGGGGCAGGGGAAACCCAGCATTTT
cdr3_aa: CASSLDRGAGETQHF

v_call: TRBV18
clone_size: -
j_call: TRBJ2-1
d_call: TRBD2
cdr3_nt: TGTGCCAGCTCACCACCCCGGCTAGCGGGGGACAATGAGCAGTTCTTC
cdr3_aa: CASSPPRLAGDNEQFF

v_call: TRBV5-6
clone_size: -
j_call: TRBJ2-7
d_call: TRBD1
cdr3_nt: TGTGCCAGCAGCTCGACAGGGGTTTCCTACGAGCAGTACTTC
cdr3_aa: CASSSTGVSYEQYF

v_call: TRBV13
clone_size: -
j_call: TRBJ2-7
d_call: -
cdr3_nt: TGTGCCAGCAGCTTTGTAGGGGGCGAGCAGTACTTC
cdr3_aa: CASSFVGGEQYF

v_call: TRBV11-3
clone_size: -
j_call: TRBJ2-1
d_call: TRBD2
cdr3_nt: TGTGCCAGCAGCTTGTCTGTCACTAGCGGCAAGAGCTCCTACAATGAGCAGTTCTTC
cdr3_aa: CASSLSVTSGKSSYNEQFF

v_call: TRBV28
clone_size: -
j_call: TRBJ2-5
d_call: TRBD2
cdr3_nt: TGTGCCAGCAGTTTATTTCGGACTAGCGGGGGGGAGACCCAGTACTTC
cdr3_aa: CASSLFRTSGGETQYF

v_call: TRBV11-3
clone_size: -
j_call: TRBJ2-1
d_call: TRBD2
cdr3_nt: TGTGCCAGCAGTCTGAGCGGGAGTCCGTACAATGAGCAGTTCTTC
cdr3_aa: CASSLSGSPYNEQFF

v_call: TRBV6-4
clone_size: -
j_call: TRBJ1-4
d_call: TRBD1
cdr3_nt: TGTGCCAGCAGTGAGACCGGGACAGTCAATGAAAAACTGTTTTTT
cdr3_aa: CASSETGTVNEKLFF

v_call: TRBV5-1
clone_size: -
j_call: TRBJ2-7
d_call: -
cdr3_nt: TGCGCCAGCAGCTTGTCTCTAGAATACGAGCAGTACTTC
cdr3_aa: CASSLSLEYEQYF

v_call: TRBV6-2/TRBV6-3
clone_size: -
j_call: TRBJ1-1
d_call: -
cdr3_nt: TGTGCCAGCAGTACCCGGGGGGGGGCGTATGAAGCTTTCTTT
cdr3_aa: CASSTRGGAYEAFF

v_call: TRBV19
clone_size: -
j_call: TRBJ2-4
d_call: TRBD1
cdr3_nt: TGTGCCAGTAGAACAGGGGACGGCATTCAGTACTTC
cdr3_aa: CASRTGDGIQYF

v_call: TRBV7-2
clone_size: -
j_call: TRBJ2-7
d_call: -
cdr3_nt: TGTGCCAGCAGCTTAGTGGTGGGAGCGACCTACGAGCAGTACTTC
cdr3_aa: CASSLVVGATYEQYF

v_call: TRBV7-9
clone_size: -
j_call: TRBJ1-4
d_call: TRBD1
cdr3_nt: TGTGCCAGCAGCTCGGACAGGGTTCATGAAAAACTGTTTTTT
cdr3_aa: CASSSDRVHEKLFF

v_call: TRBV24-1
clone_size: -
j_call: TRBJ2-3
d_call: TRBD1
cdr3_nt: TGTGCCACCAGTGATCCGACAGGGGATACGCAGTATTTT
cdr3_aa: CATSDPTGDTQYF